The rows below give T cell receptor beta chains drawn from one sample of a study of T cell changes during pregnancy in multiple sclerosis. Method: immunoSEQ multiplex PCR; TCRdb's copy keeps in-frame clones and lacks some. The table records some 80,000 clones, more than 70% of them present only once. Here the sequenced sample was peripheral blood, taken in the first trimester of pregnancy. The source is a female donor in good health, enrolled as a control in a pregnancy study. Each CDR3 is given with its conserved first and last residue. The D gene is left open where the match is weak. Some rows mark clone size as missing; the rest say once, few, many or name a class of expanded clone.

CDR3: CASSSRDRGPTEAFF; DNA: TGCGCCAGCAGCTCCCGGGACAGGGGGCCCACTGAAGCTTTCTTT; J: TRBJ1-1; size: .; V: TRBV5-1; D: TRBD1
CDR3: CAWRAVLAVDYEQYF; DNA: TGTGCCTGGAGGGCAGTACTAGCGGTTGACTACGAGCAGTACTTC; J: TRBJ2-7; size: .; V: TRBV30; D: TRBD2
CDR3: CASSPGTGGSYEQYF; DNA: TGTGCCAGTAGTCCCGGGACAGGGGGCTCCTACGAGCAGTACTTC; J: TRBJ2-7; size: few; V: TRBV19; D: TRBD1
CDR3: CASSFAGTGGVETQYF; DNA: TGTGCCAGCTCTTTTGCCGGGACAGGGGGCGTAGAGACCCAGTACTTC; J: TRBJ2-5; size: .; V: TRBV18; D: TRBD1
CDR3: CASSLSGLAGFTDTQYF; DNA: TGTGCCAGCAGTTTATCCGGACTAGCGGGATTCACAGATACGCAGTATTTT; J: TRBJ2-3; size: .; V: TRBV27; D: TRBD2
CDR3: CASTRLAGASGELFF; DNA: TGTGCCAGCACTCGACTAGCGGGAGCTTCCGGGGAGCTGTTTTTT; J: TRBJ2-2; size: .; V: TRBV2; D: TRBD2
CDR3: CASSIDRGETQYF; DNA: TGTGCCAGCAGTATCGACAGGGGAGAGACCCAGTACTTC; J: TRBJ2-5; size: once; V: TRBV6-4; D: TRBD1
CDR3: CASSVDPPGGVSYTF; DNA: TGTGCCAGCAGCGTAGACCCTCCTGGCGGCGTGAGCTACACCTTC; J: TRBJ1-2; size: few; V: TRBV9; D: .
CDR3: CASSKTGGSEQFF; DNA: TGTGCCAGCAGTAAAACAGGGGGCAGTGAGCAGTTCTTC; J: TRBJ2-1; size: few; V: TRBV28; D: TRBD1
CDR3: CATSRDQNTAYEQYF; DNA: TGTGCCACCAGCAGAGATCAAAACACCGCCTACGAGCAGTACTTC; J: TRBJ2-7; size: .; V: TRBV15; D: .
CDR3: CASSLGQGTQYF; DNA: TGTGCTAGCAGCCTCGGACAGGGTACGCAGTATTTT; J: TRBJ2-3; size: .; V: TRBV7-7; D: TRBD1
CDR3: CASSLLRTGSSTEAFF; DNA: TGTGCCAGCAGCTTACTTCGGACAGGGTCGAGCACTGAAGCTTTCTTT; J: TRBJ1-1; size: .; V: TRBV7-6; D: TRBD1
CDR3: CASSFAARVLNEQFF; DNA: TGTGCCAGCAGCTTTGCCGCCAGGGTGTTGAATGAGCAGTTCTTC; J: TRBJ2-1; size: once; V: TRBV7-9; D: .
CDR3: CSVEVGAGTYEQYF; DNA: TGCAGCGTTGAAGTAGGGGCAGGGACCTACGAGCAGTACTTC; J: TRBJ2-7; size: .; V: TRBV29-1; D: .
CDR3: CASSTGLAGGGNEQFF; DNA: TGTGCCAGTAGTACCGGACTAGCGGGAGGTGGCAATGAGCAGTTCTTC; J: TRBJ2-1; size: .; V: TRBV19; D: TRBD2
CDR3: CASSQVFSSRQGASNYGYTF; DNA: TGCGCCAGCAGCCAAGTTTTTTCATCGCGACAGGGGGCTTCTAACTATGGCTACACCTTC; J: TRBJ1-2; size: once; V: TRBV4-3; D: TRBD1
CDR3: CASGAVAGNQPQHF; DNA: TGTGCCAGCGGGGCGGTGGCGGGCAATCAGCCCCAGCATTTT; J: TRBJ1-5; size: .; V: TRBV2; D: .
CDR3: CASSLDRGRDEQYF; DNA: TGCGCCAGCAGCTTGGACAGGGGGCGCGACGAGCAGTACTTC; J: TRBJ2-7; size: .; V: TRBV5-1; D: TRBD1
CDR3: CASSQALAGEYNEQFF; DNA: TGCGCCAGCAGCCAAGCGCTAGCGGGAGAGTACAATGAGCAGTTCTTC; J: TRBJ2-1; size: .; V: TRBV4-1; D: TRBD2
CDR3: CASRGTDNEKLFF; DNA: TGCGCCAGCAGAGGGACAGATAATGAAAAACTGTTTTTT; J: TRBJ1-4; size: .; V: TRBV10-2; D: TRBD1
CDR3: CASSSWGTSSYEQYF; DNA: TGTGCCAGCAGTTCTTGGGGGACTAGCTCCTACGAGCAGTACTTC; J: TRBJ2-7; size: .; V: TRBV27; D: TRBD2
CDR3: CASSDSGGGQEDTQYF; DNA: TGTGCCAGCAGTGACTCGGGGGGGGGACAGGAAGATACGCAGTATTTT; J: TRBJ2-3; size: .; V: TRBV6-4; D: .
CDR3: CASSQGLAGGTQFF; DNA: TGCGCCAGCAGCCAAGGACTAGCGGGAGGAACCCAGTTCTTC; J: TRBJ2-1; size: .; V: TRBV4-3; D: TRBD2
CDR3: CASSYSSSYYNEQFF; DNA: TGTGCCAGCAGTTACTCTAGCTCCTACTACAATGAGCAGTTCTTC; J: TRBJ2-1; size: once; V: TRBV6-5; D: .
CDR3: CASSSPQGAQETQYF; DNA: TGTGCCAGCAGCTCCCCTCAGGGGGCCCAAGAGACCCAGTACTTC; J: TRBJ2-5; size: few; V: TRBV7-8; D: TRBD1
CDR3: CASSLYLNTEAFF; DNA: TGTGCCAGCAGCTTATATCTGAACACTGAAGCTTTCTTT; J: TRBJ1-1; size: .; V: TRBV11-3; D: .
CDR3: CASSVGVYRAGANVLTF; DNA: TGTGCCAGCAGCGTAGGTGTTTACAGGGCGGGTGCCAACGTCCTGACTTTC; J: TRBJ2-6; size: .; V: TRBV9; D: .
CDR3: CASSQGQGGNNSPLHF; DNA: TGCGCCAGCAGCCAGGGACAGGGCGGGAATAATTCACCCCTCCACTTT; J: TRBJ1-6; size: .; V: TRBV4-1; D: TRBD1
CDR3: CASSDDSVNSPLHF; DNA: TGTGCCAGCAGTGATGACAGTGTTAATTCACCCCTCCACTTT; J: TRBJ1-6; size: .; V: TRBV2; D: .
CDR3: CASIGGRAFF; DNA: TGTGCCAGTATCGGGGGGCGGGCTTTCTTT; J: TRBJ1-1; size: .; V: TRBV19; D: .
CDR3: CASSIGHYREQYF; DNA: TGTGCCAGTAGTATAGGGCACTACCGCGAGCAGTACTTC; J: TRBJ2-7; size: few; V: TRBV19; D: .
CDR3: CASSLLALSSYNEQFF; DNA: TGTGCCAGCAGCTTACTAGCACTGAGCTCCTACAATGAGCAGTTCTTC; J: TRBJ2-1; size: .; V: TRBV7-9; D: .
CDR3: CASSLEAGRNEKLFF; DNA: TGTGCCAGCAGCTTAGAGGCAGGGCGGAATGAAAAACTGTTTTTT; J: TRBJ1-4; size: .; V: TRBV7-8; D: .
CDR3: CASTASDRSLATIYF; DNA: TGTGCCAGTACCGCCAGTGACAGATCGTTGGCCACCATATATTTT; J: TRBJ1-3; size: .; V: TRBV19; D: .
CDR3: CASSSPGQGNTGELFF; DNA: TGTGCCAGCAGTTCTCCGGGACAGGGGAACACCGGGGAGCTGTTTTTT; J: TRBJ2-2; size: once; V: TRBV28; D: TRBD1
CDR3: CASSFGQGLGDEQFF; DNA: TGTGCCAGCAGCTTTGGCCAGGGGCTAGGCGATGAGCAGTTCTTC; J: TRBJ2-1; size: .; V: TRBV11-2; D: .
CDR3: CASSAGSGELFF; DNA: TGTGCCAGCTCCGCGGGGTCCGGGGAGCTGTTTTTT; J: TRBJ2-2; size: once; V: TRBV9; D: .
CDR3: CASGSSRGTDTQYF; DNA: TGTGCCAGCGGTTCCAGCAGGGGCACAGATACGCAGTATTTT; J: TRBJ2-3; size: .; V: TRBV5-8; D: .
CDR3: CATSEAQRGSKNIQYF; DNA: TGTGCCACCAGCGAGGCCCAAAGGGGCTCCAAAAACATTCAGTACTTC; J: TRBJ2-4; size: once; V: TRBV15; D: .
CDR3: CASSIEATGRGPRTYGYTF; DNA: TGTGCCAGCAGCATAGAGGCGACAGGGAGAGGCCCCCGGACATATGGCTACACCTTC; J: TRBJ1-2; size: .; V: TRBV7-2; D: TRBD1
CDR3: CASSFAGYNEQFF; DNA: TGTGCCAGCAGTTTTGCGGGATACAATGAGCAGTTCTTC; J: TRBJ2-1; size: .; V: TRBV27; D: .
CDR3: CASSPLDSKGNTIYF; DNA: TGTGCCAGCTCACCATTGGACAGCAAAGGAAACACCATATATTTT; J: TRBJ1-3; size: few; V: TRBV18; D: .
CDR3: CASSRGSSYNEQFF; DNA: TGTGCCAGCAGCCGCGGGAGCTCCTACAATGAGCAGTTCTTC; J: TRBJ2-1; size: .; V: TRBV14; D: TRBD2
CDR3: CASSWRTGGGTDTQYF; DNA: TGTGCCAGCAGCTGGAGGACAGGGGGAGGCACAGATACGCAGTATTTT; J: TRBJ2-3; size: .; V: TRBV7-6; D: TRBD1
CDR3: CASSFNARALLGGSPLHF; DNA: TGTGCCAGCAGCTTTAATGCTAGGGCTCTCCTAGGAGGTTCACCCCTCCACTTT; J: TRBJ1-6; size: .; V: TRBV7-2; D: .
CDR3: CASSYYRGSGEKLFF; DNA: TGTGCCAGCAGCTACTACAGGGGTTCGGGAGAAAAACTGTTTTTT; J: TRBJ1-4; size: .; V: TRBV11-2; D: TRBD1
CDR3: CASSRTGRLADTQYF; DNA: TGTGCCAGCAGCAGGACAGGGAGGCTCGCAGATACGCAGTATTTT; J: TRBJ2-3; size: .; V: TRBV6-5; D: TRBD1
CDR3: CASSLLGPNTEAFF; DNA: TGTGCCAGCAGTTTATTGGGCCCCAACACTGAAGCTTTCTTT; J: TRBJ1-1; size: .; V: TRBV27; D: .
CDR3: CASSYLTGVGGYTF; DNA: TGTGCCAGCAGTTACCTAACAGGGGTTGGAGGCTACACCTTC; J: TRBJ1-2; size: once; V: TRBV6-6; D: TRBD1
CDR3: CASSIGVEDEQYF; DNA: TGTGCCAGTAGTATCGGGGTGGAGGACGAGCAGTACTTC; J: TRBJ2-7; size: .; V: TRBV19; D: .
CDR3: CAWSKAAEQYF; DNA: TGTGCCTGGAGTAAAGCGGCCGAGCAGTACTTC; J: TRBJ2-7; size: .; V: TRBV30; D: .
CDR3: CASSSGGYQETQYF; DNA: TGTGCCAGCAGCTCCGGGGGGTACCAAGAGACCCAGTACTTC; J: TRBJ2-5; size: .; V: TRBV7-2; D: TRBD2